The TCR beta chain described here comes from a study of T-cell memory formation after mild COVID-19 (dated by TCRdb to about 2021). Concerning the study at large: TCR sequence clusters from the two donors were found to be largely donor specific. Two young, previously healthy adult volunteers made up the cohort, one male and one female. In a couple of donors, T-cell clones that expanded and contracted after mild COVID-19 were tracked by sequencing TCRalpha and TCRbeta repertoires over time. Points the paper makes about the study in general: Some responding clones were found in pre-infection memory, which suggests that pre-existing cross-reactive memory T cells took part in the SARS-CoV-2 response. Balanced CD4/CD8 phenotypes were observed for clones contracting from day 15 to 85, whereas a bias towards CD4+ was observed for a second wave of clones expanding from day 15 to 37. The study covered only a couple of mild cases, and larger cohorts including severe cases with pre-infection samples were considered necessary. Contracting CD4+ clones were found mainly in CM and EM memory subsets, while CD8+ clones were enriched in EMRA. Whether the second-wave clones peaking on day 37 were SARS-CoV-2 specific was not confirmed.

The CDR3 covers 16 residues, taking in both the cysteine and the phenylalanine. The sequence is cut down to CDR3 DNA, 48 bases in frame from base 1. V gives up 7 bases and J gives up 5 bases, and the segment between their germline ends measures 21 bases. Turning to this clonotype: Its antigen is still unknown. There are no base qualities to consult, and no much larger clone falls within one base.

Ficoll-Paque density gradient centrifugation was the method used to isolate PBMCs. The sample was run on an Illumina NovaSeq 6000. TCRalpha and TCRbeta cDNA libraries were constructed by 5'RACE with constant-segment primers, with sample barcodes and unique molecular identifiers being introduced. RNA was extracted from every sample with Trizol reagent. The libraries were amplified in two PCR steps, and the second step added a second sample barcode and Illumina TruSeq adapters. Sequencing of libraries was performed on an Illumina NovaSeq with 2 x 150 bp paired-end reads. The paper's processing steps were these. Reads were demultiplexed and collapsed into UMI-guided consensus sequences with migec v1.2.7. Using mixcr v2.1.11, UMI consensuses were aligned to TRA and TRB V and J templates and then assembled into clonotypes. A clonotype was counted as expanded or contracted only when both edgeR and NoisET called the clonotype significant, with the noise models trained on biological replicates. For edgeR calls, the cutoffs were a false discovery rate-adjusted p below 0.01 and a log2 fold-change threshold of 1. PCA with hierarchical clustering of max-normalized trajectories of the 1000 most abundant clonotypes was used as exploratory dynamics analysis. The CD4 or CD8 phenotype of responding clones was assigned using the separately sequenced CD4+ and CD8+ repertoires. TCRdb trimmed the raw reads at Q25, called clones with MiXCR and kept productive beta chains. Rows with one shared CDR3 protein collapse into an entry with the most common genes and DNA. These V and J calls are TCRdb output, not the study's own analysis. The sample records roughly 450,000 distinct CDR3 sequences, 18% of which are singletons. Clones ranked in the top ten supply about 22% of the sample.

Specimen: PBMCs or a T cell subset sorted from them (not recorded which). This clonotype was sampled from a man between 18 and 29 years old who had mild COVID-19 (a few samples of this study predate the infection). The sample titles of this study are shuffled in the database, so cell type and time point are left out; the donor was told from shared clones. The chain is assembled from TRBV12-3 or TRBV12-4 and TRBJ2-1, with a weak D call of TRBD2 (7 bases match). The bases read TGTGCCAGCACACCCGAGGGGGGGGCCTACCACAATGAGCAGTTCTTC. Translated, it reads CASTPEGGAYHNEQFF.